This TCR beta chain was obtained from a study of blood T cell repertoires in COVID-19. Study context: The United States, Italy and Spain were the sources of the acute and convalescent COVID-19 samples. T cells, B-cell-depleted T cells, or PBMCs provided the cDNA or gDNA that served as material.

The junction had 7 bases not matched to a gene; V was cut back by 6 bases and J by 2 bases. The CDR3 runs 14 residues. Germline values: CDR1 GTSNPN, CDR2 SVGIG (reference sequence). In the authors' methods: Quantification of nucleated cells was approximated via reference gene primer amplification. Measured with immunoSEQ multiplex PCR; TCRdb has only the in-frame clones, and not every one. V, J and clone size reflect that table, while D and trimming were determined from the DNA. The table shows 650,000 to 800,000 clones, with around 90% occurring only once. The specimen was peripheral blood. The chain is built from TRBV30 and TRBJ1-5; 7 nucleotides agree with TRBD1. This TCR came from a woman aged 18-30 years with acute or convalescent COVID-19. Here the CDR3 DNA reads TGTGCCTGCGCCACAGGGGTCGGCAATCAGCCCCAGCATTTT. It specifies CACATGVGNQPQHF.